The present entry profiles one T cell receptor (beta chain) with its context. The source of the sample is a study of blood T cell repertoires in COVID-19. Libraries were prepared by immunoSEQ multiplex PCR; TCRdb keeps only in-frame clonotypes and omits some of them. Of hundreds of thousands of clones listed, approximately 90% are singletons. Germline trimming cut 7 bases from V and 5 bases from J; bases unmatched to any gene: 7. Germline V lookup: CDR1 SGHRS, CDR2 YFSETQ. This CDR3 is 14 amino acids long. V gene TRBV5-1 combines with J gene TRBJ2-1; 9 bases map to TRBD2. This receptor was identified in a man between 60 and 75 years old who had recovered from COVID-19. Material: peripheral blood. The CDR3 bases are TGCGCCAGCTCCCTAGCGGGGAACAACAATGAGCAGTTCTTC. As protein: CASSLAGNNNEQFF.